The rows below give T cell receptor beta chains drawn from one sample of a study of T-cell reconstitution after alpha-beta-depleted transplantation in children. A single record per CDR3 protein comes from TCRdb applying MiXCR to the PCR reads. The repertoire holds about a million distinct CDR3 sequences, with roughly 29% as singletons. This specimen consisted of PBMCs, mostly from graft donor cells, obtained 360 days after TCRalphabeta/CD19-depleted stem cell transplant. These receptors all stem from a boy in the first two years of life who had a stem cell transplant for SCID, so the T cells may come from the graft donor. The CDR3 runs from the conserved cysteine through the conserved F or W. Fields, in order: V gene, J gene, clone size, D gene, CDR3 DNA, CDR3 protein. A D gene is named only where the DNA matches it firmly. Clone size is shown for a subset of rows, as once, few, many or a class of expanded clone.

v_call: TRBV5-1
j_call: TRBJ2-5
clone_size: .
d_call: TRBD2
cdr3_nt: TGCGCCAGCAGCGTGACTAGCGGGAAACCCCAAGAGACCCAGTACTTC
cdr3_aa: CASSVTSGKPQETQYF

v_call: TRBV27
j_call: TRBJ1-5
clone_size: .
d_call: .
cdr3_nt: TGTGCCAGCAGTCCAGACCATCAGCCCCAGCATTTT
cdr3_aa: CASSPDHQPQHF

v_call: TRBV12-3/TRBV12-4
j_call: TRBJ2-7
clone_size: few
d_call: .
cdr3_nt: TGTGCCAGCAGTTTCGGATTGGGGGGCCGGGAGCAGTACTTC
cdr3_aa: CASSFGLGGREQYF

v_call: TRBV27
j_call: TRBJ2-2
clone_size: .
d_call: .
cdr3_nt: TGTGCCAGCAGTTTGGTCCCACCTGGCACCGGGGAGCTGTTTTTT
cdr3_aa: CASSLVPPGTGELFF

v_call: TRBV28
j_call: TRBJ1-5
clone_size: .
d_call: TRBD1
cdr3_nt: TGTGCCAGCTTGTCCCCGGGACAGGGGGGCGGGCAGCCCCAGCATTTT
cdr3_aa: CASLSPGQGGGQPQHF

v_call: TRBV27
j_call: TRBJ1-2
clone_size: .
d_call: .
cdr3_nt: TGTGCCAGCAGTTTTCTCGGGGTATTCATAGGTGGCTACACCTTC
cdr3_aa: CASSFLGVFIGGYTF

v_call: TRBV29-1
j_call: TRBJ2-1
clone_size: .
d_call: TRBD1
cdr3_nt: TGCAGCGTGGTAGACAGGGGGCAGTACAATGAGCAGTTCTTC
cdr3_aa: CSVVDRGQYNEQFF

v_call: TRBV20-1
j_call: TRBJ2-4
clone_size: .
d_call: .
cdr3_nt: TGCAGTGCTAGAGTAAGAAACATTCAGTACTTC
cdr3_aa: CSARVRNIQYF

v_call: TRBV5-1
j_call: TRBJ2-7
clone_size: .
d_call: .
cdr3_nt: TGCGCCAGCAGCGCCGAAAGAACCAGGGGAGTTTACTACGAGCAGTACTTC
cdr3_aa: CASSAERTRGVYYEQYF

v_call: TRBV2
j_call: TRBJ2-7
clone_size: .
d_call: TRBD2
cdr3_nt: TGTGCCAGCAGTGTGTTCGGGGGGGCCTACGAGCAGTACTTC
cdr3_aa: CASSVFGGAYEQYF

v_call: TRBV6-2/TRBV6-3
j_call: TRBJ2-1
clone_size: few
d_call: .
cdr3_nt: TGTGCCAGCAGCCCCTGGGGCAATGAGCAGTTCTTC
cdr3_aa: CASSPWGNEQFF

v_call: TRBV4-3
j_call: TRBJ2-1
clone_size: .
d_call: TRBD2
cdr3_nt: TGCGCCAGCAGCCAAGACCCTTGGATAGCGGGGCTTTACAATGAGCAGTTCTTC
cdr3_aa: CASSQDPWIAGLYNEQFF

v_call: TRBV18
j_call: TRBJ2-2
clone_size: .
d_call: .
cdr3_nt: TGTGCCAGCTCACCAAGCAAAGCGGAGCTCACCGGGGAGCTGTTTTTT
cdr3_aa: CASSPSKAELTGELFF

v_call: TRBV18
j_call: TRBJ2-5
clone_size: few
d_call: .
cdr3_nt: TGTGCCAGCTCACGCCGGGAGGAGACCCAGTACTTC
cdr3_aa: CASSRREETQYF

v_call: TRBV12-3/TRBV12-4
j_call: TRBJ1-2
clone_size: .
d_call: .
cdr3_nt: TGTGCCAGCAGTTTAAGGAGTACGGGAAACTATGGCTACACCTTC
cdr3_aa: CASSLRSTGNYGYTF

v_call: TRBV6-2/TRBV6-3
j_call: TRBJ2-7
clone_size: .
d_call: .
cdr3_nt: TGTGCCAGCAGCCTCAGAGCTTACTACGAGCAGTACTTC
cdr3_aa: CASSLRAYYEQYF

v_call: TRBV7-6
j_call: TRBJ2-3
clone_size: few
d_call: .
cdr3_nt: TGTGCCAGCGGTCTAGGCGGCACAGATACGCAGTATTTT
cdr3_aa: CASGLGGTDTQYF

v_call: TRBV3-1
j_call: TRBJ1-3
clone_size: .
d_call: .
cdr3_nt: TGTGCCAGCAGCCGAATATCGACAGGCCGCTCTGGAAACACCATATATTTT
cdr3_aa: CASSRISTGRSGNTIYF

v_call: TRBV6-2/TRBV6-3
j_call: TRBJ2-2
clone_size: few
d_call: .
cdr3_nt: TGTGCCAGCAGTTACGCGGCTAGCCGAAACACCGGGGAGCTGTTTTTT
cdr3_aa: CASSYAASRNTGELFF

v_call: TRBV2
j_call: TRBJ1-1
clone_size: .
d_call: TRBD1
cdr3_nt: TGTGCCAGCAGAAACAGGGGTAAGAGCACTGAAGCTTTCTTT
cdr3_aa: CASRNRGKSTEAFF

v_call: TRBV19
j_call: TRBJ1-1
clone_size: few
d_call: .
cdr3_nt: TGTGCCAGTAGTCCCTCTGGAGGCACTGAAGCTTTCTTT
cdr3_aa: CASSPSGGTEAFF

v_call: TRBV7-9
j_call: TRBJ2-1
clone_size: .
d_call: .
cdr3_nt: TGTGCCAGCAGCCGACAGGAAAGCAATGAGCAGTTCTTC
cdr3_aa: CASSRQESNEQFF

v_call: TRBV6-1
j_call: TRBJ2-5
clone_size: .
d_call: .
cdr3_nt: TGTGCCAGCAGCCCCCTATACCATGACCCTCAAGAGACCCAGTACTTC
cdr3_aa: CASSPLYHDPQETQYF

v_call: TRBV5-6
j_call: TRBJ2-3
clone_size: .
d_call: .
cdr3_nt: TGTGCCAGCAGCATCCCCGGGACTTCGAGCACAGATACGCAGTATTTT
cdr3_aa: CASSIPGTSSTDTQYF

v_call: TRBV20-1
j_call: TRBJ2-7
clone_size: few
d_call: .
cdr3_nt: TGCAGTGCTAGCTCGGGACCCCAAAGCTCCTACGAGCAGTACTTC
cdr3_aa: CSASSGPQSSYEQYF

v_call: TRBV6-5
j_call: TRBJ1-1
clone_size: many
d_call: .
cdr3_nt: TGTGCCAGCAGTTTTACCCCAGTCAGGCCCTTCCTCCTGACTGAAGCTTTCTTT
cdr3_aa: CASSFTPVRPFLLTEAFF

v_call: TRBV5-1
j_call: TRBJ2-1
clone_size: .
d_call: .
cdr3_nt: TGCGCCAGCAGCGCCACGGCGGGGGCTAAGGGCAATGAGCAGTTCTTC
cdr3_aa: CASSATAGAKGNEQFF

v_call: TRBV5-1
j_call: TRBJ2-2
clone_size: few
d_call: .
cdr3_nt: TGCGCCAGCAGCTTGGCTGCGGGGACGCCCGGGGAGCTGTTTTTT
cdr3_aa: CASSLAAGTPGELFF

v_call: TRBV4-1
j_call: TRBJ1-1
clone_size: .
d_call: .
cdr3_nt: TGCGCCAGCAGCCAAGTCCTAAGCCTTAGACTGGAAGCTTTCTTT
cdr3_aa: CASSQVLSLRLEAFF

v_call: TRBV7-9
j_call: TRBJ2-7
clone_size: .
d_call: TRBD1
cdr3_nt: TGTGCCAGCAGCCTGACAGGGAAGGGATACGAGCAGTACTTC
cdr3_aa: CASSLTGKGYEQYF

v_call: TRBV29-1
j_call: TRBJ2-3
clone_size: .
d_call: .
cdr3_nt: TGCAGCGTTGTAGGCAGTTTAAGCACAGATACGCAGTATTTT
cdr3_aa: CSVVGSLSTDTQYF